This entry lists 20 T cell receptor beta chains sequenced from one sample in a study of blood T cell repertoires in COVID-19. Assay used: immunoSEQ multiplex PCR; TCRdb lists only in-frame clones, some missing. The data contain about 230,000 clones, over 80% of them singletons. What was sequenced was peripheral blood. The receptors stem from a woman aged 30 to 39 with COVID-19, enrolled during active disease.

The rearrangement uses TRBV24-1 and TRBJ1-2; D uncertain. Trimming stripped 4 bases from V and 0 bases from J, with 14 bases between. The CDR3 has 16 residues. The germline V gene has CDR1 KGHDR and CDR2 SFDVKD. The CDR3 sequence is CATSDPGESPNYGYTF. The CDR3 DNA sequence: TGTGCCACCAGTGACCCTGGAGAATCTCCTAACTATGGCTACACCTTC.

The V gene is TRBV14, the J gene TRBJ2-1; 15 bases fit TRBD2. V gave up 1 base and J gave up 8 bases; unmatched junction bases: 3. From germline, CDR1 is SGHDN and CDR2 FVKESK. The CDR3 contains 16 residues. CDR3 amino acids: CASSQGGTSGGHEQFF. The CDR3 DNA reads TGTGCCAGCAGCCAAGGCGGGACTAGCGGGGGGCATGAGCAGTTCTTC.

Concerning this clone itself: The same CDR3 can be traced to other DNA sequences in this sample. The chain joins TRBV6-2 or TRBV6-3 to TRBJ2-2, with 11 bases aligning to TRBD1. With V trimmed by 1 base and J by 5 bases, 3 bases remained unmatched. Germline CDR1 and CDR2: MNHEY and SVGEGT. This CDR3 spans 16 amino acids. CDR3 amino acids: CASSYFGTGGTGELFF. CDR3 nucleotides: TGTGCCAGCAGTTACTTTGGGACAGGGGGGACCGGGGAGCTGTTTTTT.

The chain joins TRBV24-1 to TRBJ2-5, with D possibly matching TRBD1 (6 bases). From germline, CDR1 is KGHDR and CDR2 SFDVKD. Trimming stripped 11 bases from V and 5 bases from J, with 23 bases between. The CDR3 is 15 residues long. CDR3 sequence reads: CAILLRGQRLETQYF. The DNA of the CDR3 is TGTGCCATCCTGCTCAGGGGACAACGCTTGGAGACCCAGTACTTC.

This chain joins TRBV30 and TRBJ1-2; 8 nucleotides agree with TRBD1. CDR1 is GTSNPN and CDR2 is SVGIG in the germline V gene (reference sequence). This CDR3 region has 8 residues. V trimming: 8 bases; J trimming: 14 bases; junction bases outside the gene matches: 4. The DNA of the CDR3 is TGTGCCGGCAGGGGGCAAACCTTC. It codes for CAGRGQTF.

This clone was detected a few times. CDR3 residues: CASRRQVRTGTQYF. Here the CDR3 DNA reads TGTGCCAGCAGACGACAGGTCCGGACGGGGACCCAGTACTTC. V gene TRBV7-2 combines with J gene TRBJ2-5; the D gene is possibly TRBD1 (6 bases). Germline values: CDR1 SGHTA, CDR2 FQGNSA. V lost 6 bases and J lost 7, with 18 bases in between. The CDR3 loop spans 14 amino acids. The full variable domain, with the rest looked up from reference TRBV7-2 and TRBJ2-5, is GAGVSQSPSNKVTEKGKDVELRCDPISGHTALYWYRQSLGQGLEFLIYFQGNSAPDKSGLPSDRFSAERTGGSVSTLTIQRTQQEDSAVYLCASRRQVRTGTQYFGPGTRLLVL.

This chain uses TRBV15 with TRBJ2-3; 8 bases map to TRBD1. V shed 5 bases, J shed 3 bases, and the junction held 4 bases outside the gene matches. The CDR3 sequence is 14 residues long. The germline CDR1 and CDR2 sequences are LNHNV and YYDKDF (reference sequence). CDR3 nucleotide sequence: TGTGCCACCAGCTCTCGACAGGGGACAGATACGCAGTATTTT. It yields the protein CATSSRQGTDTQYF.

The CDR3 region is CASSEGLGGEQYF. In DNA, the CDR3 is TGCGCCAGCAGCGAGGGACTAGGCGGCGAGCAGTACTTC. The chain employs TRBV5-1 and TRBJ2-7, with 8 bases that match TRBD2. V shed 4 bases and J 6 bases; nucleotides not matched to a gene: 6. CDR1 and CDR2 (germline): SGHRS, YFSETQ. The CDR3 runs 13 residues. Based on the CDR3 plus reference TRBV5-1 and TRBJ2-7, the full variable domain is KAGVTQTPRYLIKTRGQQVTLSCSPISGHRSVSWYQQTPGQGLQFLFEYFSETQRNKGNFPGRFSGRQFSNSRSEMNVSTLELGDSALYLCASSEGLGGEQYFGPGTRLTVT.

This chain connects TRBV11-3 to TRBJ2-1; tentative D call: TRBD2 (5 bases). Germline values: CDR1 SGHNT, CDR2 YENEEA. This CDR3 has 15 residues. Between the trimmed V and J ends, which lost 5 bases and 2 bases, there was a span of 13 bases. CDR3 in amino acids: CASSPGAGTYNEQFF. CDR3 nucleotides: TGTGCCAGCAGCCCCGGCGCGGGCACCTACAATGAGCAGTTCTTC.

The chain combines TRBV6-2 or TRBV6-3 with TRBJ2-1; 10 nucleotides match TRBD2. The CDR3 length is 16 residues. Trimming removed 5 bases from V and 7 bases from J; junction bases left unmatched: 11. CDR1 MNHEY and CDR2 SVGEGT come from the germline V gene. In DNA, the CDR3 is TGTGCCAGCAGTCCGAGCGGGAGGGCCAGGGCGAATGAGCAGTTCTTC. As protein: CASSPSGRARANEQFF.

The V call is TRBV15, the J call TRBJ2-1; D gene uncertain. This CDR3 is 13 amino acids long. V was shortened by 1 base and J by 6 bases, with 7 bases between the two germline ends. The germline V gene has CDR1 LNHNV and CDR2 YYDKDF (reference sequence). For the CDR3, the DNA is TGTGCCACCAGCAGAGCCAGGATCAATGAGCAGTTCTTC. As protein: CATSRARINEQFF.

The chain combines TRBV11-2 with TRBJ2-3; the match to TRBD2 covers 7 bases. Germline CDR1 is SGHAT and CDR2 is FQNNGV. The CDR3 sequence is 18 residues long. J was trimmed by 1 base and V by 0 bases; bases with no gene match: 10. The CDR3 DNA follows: TGTGCCAGCAGCTTAGATGGGGGGGGATTTACCGGCACAGATACGCAGTATTTT. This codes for CASSLDGGGFTGTDTQYF. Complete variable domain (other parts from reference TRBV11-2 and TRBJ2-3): EAGVAQSPRYKIIEKRQSVAFWCNPISGHATLYWYQQILGQGPKLLIQFQNNGVVDDSQLPKDRFSAERLKGVDSTLKIQPAKLEDSAVYLCASSLDGGGFTGTDTQYFGPGTRLTVL.

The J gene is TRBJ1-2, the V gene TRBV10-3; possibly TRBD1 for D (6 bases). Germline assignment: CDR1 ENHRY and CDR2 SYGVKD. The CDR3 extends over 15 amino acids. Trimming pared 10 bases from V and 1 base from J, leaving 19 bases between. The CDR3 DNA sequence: TGTGCCACCGGACTCGACAGGAAGAATAACTATGGCTACACCTTC. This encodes CATGLDRKNNYGYTF.

CDR3 nucleotides: TGTGCCAGCAGCTTAAAGGGGGACACAGATACGCAGTATTTT. Its translation: CASSLKGDTDTQYF. V and J are TRBV7-9 and TRBJ2-3, with D perhaps TRBD1 (6 bases). V was trimmed by 2 bases and J by 2 bases, leaving 8 bases between them. This CDR3 is built from 14 residues. Per germline, CDR1 SEHNR and CDR2 FQNEAQ (reference sequence).

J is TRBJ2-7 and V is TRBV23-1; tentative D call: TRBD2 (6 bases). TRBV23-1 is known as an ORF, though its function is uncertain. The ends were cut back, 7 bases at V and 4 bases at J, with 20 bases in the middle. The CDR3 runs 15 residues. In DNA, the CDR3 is TGCGCCAGCAAATCGACCGGGACTGTCGTATACGAGCAGTACTTC. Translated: CASKSTGTVVYEQYF.

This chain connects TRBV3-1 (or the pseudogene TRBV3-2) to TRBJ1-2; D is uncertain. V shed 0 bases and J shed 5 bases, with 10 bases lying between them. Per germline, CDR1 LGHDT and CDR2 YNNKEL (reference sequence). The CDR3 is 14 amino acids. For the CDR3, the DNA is TGTGCCAGCAGCCAAGATGGGCGGGTATATGGCTACACCTTC. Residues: CASSQDGRVYGYTF.

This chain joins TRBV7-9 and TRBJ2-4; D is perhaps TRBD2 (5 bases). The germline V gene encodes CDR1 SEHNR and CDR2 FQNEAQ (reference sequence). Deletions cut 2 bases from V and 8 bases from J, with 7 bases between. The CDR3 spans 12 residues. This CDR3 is CASSLSGDIQYF. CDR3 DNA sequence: TGTGCCAGCAGCTTATCCGGGGACATTCAGTACTTC.

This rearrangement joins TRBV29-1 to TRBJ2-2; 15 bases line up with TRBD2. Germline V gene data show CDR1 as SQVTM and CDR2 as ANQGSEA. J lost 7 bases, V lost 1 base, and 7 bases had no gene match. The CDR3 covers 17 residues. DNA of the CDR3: TGCAGCGTTGAAGGGGGACTAGCGGGAGGTCGAGACGGGGAGCTGTTTTTT. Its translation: CSVEGGLAGGRDGELFF.

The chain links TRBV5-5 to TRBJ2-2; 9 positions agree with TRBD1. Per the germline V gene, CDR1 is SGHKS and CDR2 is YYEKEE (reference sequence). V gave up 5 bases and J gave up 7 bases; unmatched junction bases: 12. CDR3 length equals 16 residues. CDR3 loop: CASRYSGTGWVGELFF. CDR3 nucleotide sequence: TGTGCCAGCAGATATTCCGGGACAGGGTGGGTCGGGGAGCTGTTTTTT. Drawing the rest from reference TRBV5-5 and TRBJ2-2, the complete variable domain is DAGVTQSPTHLIKTRGQQVTLRCSPISGHKSVSWYQQVLGQGPQFIFQYYEKEERGRGNFPDRFSARQFPNYSSELNVNALLLGDSALYLCASRYSGTGWVGELFFGEGSRLTVL.

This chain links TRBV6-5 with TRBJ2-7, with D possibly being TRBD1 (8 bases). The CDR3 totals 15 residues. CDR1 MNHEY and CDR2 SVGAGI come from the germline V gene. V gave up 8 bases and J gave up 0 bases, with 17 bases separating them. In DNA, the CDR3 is TGTGCCAGCCATGGGGGAGGGACAGGCTCCTACGAGCAGTACTTC. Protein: CASHGGGTGSYEQYF.